This T cell receptor beta chain was documented in a study of blood T cells in healthy people across ages. The CDR3 is 11 residues long. Trimming stripped 8 bases from V and 7 bases from J, with 6 bases between. Germline V gene lookup returns CDR1 MGHDK and CDR2 SYGVNS. A second PCR, run for about 6 to 11 cycles, used a sample-barcoded 5' primer plus a J-beta primer mix. TCRdb recomputed calls from the 5' RACE reads with MiXCR, one row per CDR3 protein. The sample lists some 1.8 million distinct CDR3 sequences; about two fifths were seen once. This chain uses TRBV25-1 with TRBJ1-6; tentatively, D is TRBD1 (6 bases). The specimen was blood. The source of this sequence is a human donor in good health. CDR3 in DNA: TGTGCCAGCCAGGGGAATTCACCCCTCCACTTT. Translation: CASQGNSPLHF.